The clone carrying this T cell receptor (beta chain) turned up a few times. The sample belongs to a study of blood T cell repertoires in COVID-19. Study-level background: Samples of COVID-19 (acute and convalescent) were obtained from the United States, Italy and Spain.

Authors' analysis steps: Estimates of nucleated cell counts were drawn from the amplification of reference gene primers. The assay was immunoSEQ multiplex PCR, and TCRdb's table has in-frame clones only and misses some. V and J calls and clone size are given by that table; D and trimming were obtained from the DNA. The top ten hold roughly 2.9% of the sample, which has about 140,000 clones, around 79% seen once. Clinical history reported by participants formed the basis on which cohorts were assigned. All recovered Cohort 3 donors got two negative PCRs, got clearance, or saw symptom resolution. The V segment lost 9 bases and the J segment 0 bases; nucleotides outside the gene matches: 16. The germline CDR1 and CDR2 sequences are ENHRY and SYGVKD. The CDR3 is made up of 18 amino acids.

The material sequenced was PBMCs or T cells enriched from blood (not recorded which). The chain recombines TRBV10-3 with TRBJ1-5; TRBD1 agrees at 8 bases. The receptor's source is a woman aged 50 to 60 who had recovered from COVID-19. CDR3 loop: CAIRQGSWGLNSNQPQHF. The CDR3 DNA follows: TGTGCCATAAGACAGGGGTCGTGGGGCCTGAATAGCAATCAGCCCCAGCATTTT.